What follows are 15 T cell receptor beta chains derived from one specimen sequenced in a study of cytomegalovirus exposure and HLA in healthy donors. Primers: 60 Vbeta forward and 13 Jbeta reverse. Clones were sequenced by immunoSEQ multiplex PCR, and TCRdb holds only the in-frame ones, with some missing. The sample records about 100,000 clones, more than 75% being singletons. Sequencing was performed on PBMCs. All receptors derive from a woman aged 50 to 65 in good health and CMV-seropositive.

This chain connects TRBV7-3 to TRBJ1-3; D ambiguous. This CDR3 has 15 residues. The V gene lost 3 bases and the J gene lost 0 bases, with 9 bases spanning the gap. Germline CDR1 SGHTA, CDR2 FQGTGA. CDR3 sequence: CASSLDGSSGNTIYF. CDR3 in DNA: TGTGCCAGCAGCTTGGATGGGAGCTCTGGAAACACCATATATTTT.

This clone has more than one count but fewer than ten. The rearrangement links TRBV7-2 to TRBJ1-1; D might be TRBD1 (5 bases). V lost 1 base, J lost 11 bases, and 14 bases lay in between. From germline, CDR1 is SGHTA and CDR2 FQGNSA. There are 13 residues in the CDR3. CDR3: CASSLVGAIEAFF. The CDR3 DNA follows: TGTGCCAGCAGCTTAGTAGGGGCCATTGAGGCTTTCTTT.

The CDR3 region has the DNA TGTGCCAGCAGCAAAGGAAAGACGGGGGGGTTCTCTGGGGCCAACGTCCTGACTTTC. Amino acid sequence: CASSKGKTGGFSGANVLTF. The chain recombines TRBV21-1 with TRBJ2-6; the table's D call TRBD2 went unverified against the DNA. TRBV21-1 constitutes a pseudogene. The CDR3 is 19 amino acids.

This rearrangement joins TRBV9 to TRBJ2-1; TRBD2 matches at 9 bases. CDR3 size: 15 residues. Germline V gives CDR1 SGDLS, CDR2 YYNGEE. V lost 4 bases to trimming and J lost 7 bases; unmatched junction nucleotides: 9. CDR3 nucleotides: TGTGCCAGCAGCCCCGTTGCGGGAGGGCTGAATGAGCAGTTCTTC. Residues: CASSPVAGGLNEQFF.

The rearrangement uses TRBV11-2 and TRBJ2-7, with a tentative D call TRBD1 (6 bases). This CDR3 has 14 amino acids. V was pared by 1 base and J by 3 bases, with 10 bases between. Germline loops: CDR1 SGHAT, CDR2 FQNNGV. The DNA of the CDR3 is TGTGCCAGCAGCTTAGGGGACATGCTCTACGAGCAGTACTTC. The encoded protein is CASSLGDMLYEQYF.

The chain recombines TRBV7-8 with TRBJ1-1, with D possibly TRBD1 on 6 matching bases. The length of the CDR3 is 17 residues. Germline CDR1 and CDR2: SGHVS and FQNEAQ. V was pared by 2 bases and J by 0 bases, with 16 bases between. The CDR3 region is CASSLTSIRTVNTEAFF. The CDR3 nucleotides read TGTGCCAGCAGCTTAACGAGTATTCGGACAGTGAACACTGAAGCTTTCTTT. Using reference TRBV7-8 and TRBJ1-1 for the parts outside the CDR3, the full variable domain is GAGVSQSPRYKVAKRGQDVALRCDPISGHVSLFWYQQALGQGPEFLTYFQNEAQLDKSGLPSDRFFAERPEGSVSTLKIQRTQQEDSAVYLCASSLTSIRTVNTEAFFGQGTRLTVV.

This clone occurred a few times. The rearrangement links TRBV4-1 to TRBJ2-5; 14 nucleotides match TRBD2. The germline V gene encodes CDR1 MGHRA and CDR2 YSYEKL. Germline trimming cut 5 bases from V and 4 bases from J; bases unmatched to any gene: 3. This CDR3 contains 15 residues. CDR3 coding DNA: TGCGCCAGCAGCTCCGGGACTAGCGGGAGAGAGACCCAGTACTTC. As protein: CASSSGTSGRETQYF.

The chain has TRBV10-2 and TRBJ2-7, with 10 bases aligning to TRBD2. This CDR3 comprises 16 residues. Per the germline V gene, CDR1 is WSHSY and CDR2 is SAAADI. V was pared by 4 bases and J by 0 bases, with 6 bases of the junction left unmatched. CDR3 in DNA: TGCGCCAGCAGTGGCCTGACTAGCGGGTTCTCCTACGAGCAGTACTTC. It yields the protein CASSGLTSGFSYEQYF.

The chain joins TRBV5-1 to TRBJ2-4; 15 nucleotides agree with TRBD2. The V gene end was trimmed by 3 bases and the J gene end by 4 bases; junction bases not matched to a gene: 8. The CDR3 runs to 18 residues. Germline V gene sequence: CDR1 SGHRS, CDR2 YFSETQ. Here the CDR3 reads CASSSGLAGGQIKNIQYF. In DNA, the CDR3 is TGCGCCAGCAGCTCGGGACTAGCGGGAGGCCAAATAAAAAACATTCAGTACTTC. Full variable domain (rest looked up from reference TRBV5-1 and TRBJ2-4): KAGVTQTPRYLIKTRGQQVTLSCSPISGHRSVSWYQQTPGQGLQFLFEYFSETQRNKGNFPGRFSGRQFSNSRSEMNVSTLELGDSALYLCASSSGLAGGQIKNIQYFGAGTRLSVL.

This chain links TRBV19 with TRBJ2-6, with 11 bases matching TRBD1. After removal of 5 bases from V and 0 bases from J, the junction contained 6 bases not matched to a gene. This CDR3 comprises 18 residues. Looked up from germline, CDR1 is LNHDA and CDR2 is SQIVND (reference sequence). The CDR3 DNA is TGTGCCAGTAGTCGGGGGACAGGGGGTATCTCTGGGGCCAACGTCCTGACTTTC. It translates to CASSRGTGGISGANVLTF. Together with reference TRBV19 and TRBJ2-6, the CDR3 gives the full variable domain: DGGITQSPKYLFRKEGQNVTLSCEQNLNHDAMYWYRQDPGQGLRLIYYSQIVNDFQKGDIAEGYSVSREKKESFPLTVTSAQKNPTAFYLCASSRGTGGISGANVLTFGAGSRLTVL.

J is TRBJ2-7 and V is TRBV19; 13 bases map to TRBD2. V gave up 5 bases and J gave up 0 bases; unmatched junction bases: 4. This CDR3 is 16 amino acids long. Looked up from germline, CDR1 is LNHDA and CDR2 is SQIVND (reference sequence). CDR3 in amino acids: CASSLGTSGVSYEQYF. The CDR3 DNA sequence: TGTGCCAGTAGTCTTGGGACTAGCGGGGTCTCCTACGAGCAGTACTTC.

The CDR3 region is CASGGAMNTEAFF. DNA for the CDR3: TGTGCCAGTGGCGGGGCAATGAACACTGAAGCTTTCTTT. The J gene is TRBJ1-1, the V gene TRBV19; possibly TRBD1 for D (5 bases). The CDR3 has 13 residues. Germline V gene data show CDR1 as LNHDA and CDR2 as SQIVND (reference sequence). Trimming removed 8 bases at V and 0 bases at J, with 10 bases between.

Worth noting for this clone: At one end, the junction sequence differs from germline, possibly due to a read error. The genes are TRBV7-9 and TRBJ2-1, with D hard to call. Germline V gene lookup returns CDR1 SEHNR and CDR2 FQNEAQ (reference sequence). This CDR3 spans 12 amino acids. The CDR3 coding sequence is TGTTCCAGCAGCCCCACCTACAATGAGCAGTTCTTC. Its protein is CSSSPTYNEQFF.

This rearrangement joins TRBV1 to TRBJ2-1; TRBD2, as called in the table, went unchecked against the DNA. TRBV1 is a listed pseudogene. The CDR3 has 17 amino acids. Written as DNA, the CDR3 is TGCACCAGCAGCCAAGATGGGGGGGTTGATTCCTACAATGAGCAGTTCTTC. It yields the protein CTSSQDGGVDSYNEQFF.

J is TRBJ2-2 and V is TRBV9, with 8 bases matching TRBD2. V shed 4 bases, J shed 3 bases, and the junction held 11 bases outside the gene matches. Germline assignment: CDR1 SGDLS and CDR2 YYNGEE. The CDR3 sequence is 17 residues long. Here the CDR3 reads CASSPRRSGSYTGELFF. CDR3 sequence (DNA): TGTGCCAGCAGCCCTCGCCGAAGCGGGAGCTACACCGGGGAGCTGTTTTTT.